A selection of T cell receptor beta chains follows, all from one sample in a study of blood T cells in healthy people across ages. TCRdb processed the 5' RACE reads anew with MiXCR; each CDR3 protein has one entry. This sample carries 700,000 to 900,000 distinct CDR3 sequences, roughly 24% of them seen once, and the ten largest clones take about 2.9%. This sample was also put to use in a study of T cells of mothers and their children.

The sequenced sample was blood. These receptors were obtained from a boy between 10 and 17 years old in good health. CDR3s include the opening cysteine and the closing phenylalanine or tryptophan. D genes are given only for firm matches. Clone size, where shown, is once, few, many, or a class for clones that have expanded.

J: TRBJ2-1
D: .
V: TRBV4-1
size: .
CDR3: CASSLGGMGAYEQFF
DNA: TGCGCCAGCAGCCTGGGAGGGATGGGGGCGTATGAGCAGTTCTTC

J: TRBJ2-2
D: .
V: TRBV20-1
size: few
CDR3: CSARDPRTANTGELFF
DNA: TGCAGTGCTAGAGATCCCCGGACAGCGAACACCGGGGAGCTGTTTTTT

J: TRBJ2-7
D: .
V: TRBV28
size: few
CDR3: CASPPGRQYF
DNA: TGTGCCAGCCCCCCGGGGAGGCAGTACTTC

J: TRBJ2-1
D: TRBD2
V: TRBV2
size: .
CDR3: CASSVSLAGGRSYNEQFF
DNA: TGTGCCAGCAGTGTAAGCCTAGCGGGGGGAAGGTCCTACAATGAGCAGTTCTTC

J: TRBJ2-2
D: .
V: TRBV7-8
size: many
CDR3: CASSPQGPGELFF
DNA: TGTGCCAGCAGCCCACAGGGCCCCGGGGAGCTGTTTTTT

J: TRBJ1-1
D: TRBD1
V: TRBV6-1
size: few
CDR3: CASSDRGGVTEAFF
DNA: TGTGCCAGCAGTGACAGGGGGGGAGTCACTGAAGCTTTCTTT

J: TRBJ1-2
D: .
V: TRBV29-1
size: .
CDR3: CSVEGVMGRGFGGYTF
DNA: TGCAGCGTTGAAGGGGTAATGGGCAGGGGATTTGGTGGCTACACCTTC

J: TRBJ2-2
D: .
V: TRBV2
size: .
CDR3: CASSVLNTGELFF
DNA: TGTGCCAGCAGCGTTCTGAACACCGGGGAGCTGTTTTTT

J: TRBJ2-5
D: .
V: TRBV3-1
size: .
CDR3: CASSQVTQETQYF
DNA: TGTGCCAGCAGCCAAGTTACCCAAGAAACCCAGTACTTC

J: TRBJ2-2
D: .
V: TRBV20-1
size: .
CDR3: CSARSNGDGELFF
DNA: TGCAGTGCTAGATCCAACGGGGACGGGGAGCTGTTTTTT

J: TRBJ2-3
D: TRBD1
V: TRBV5-1
size: few
CDR3: CASSGQGWGHTDTQYF
DNA: TGCGCCAGCAGCGGACAGGGATGGGGGCACACAGATACGCAGTATTTT

J: TRBJ2-2
D: TRBD1
V: TRBV12-3/TRBV12-4
size: .
CDR3: CASSLYWGQRTGELFF
DNA: TGTGCCAGCAGTCTCTATTGGGGACAGCGCACCGGGGAGCTGTTTTTT

J: TRBJ1-4
D: .
V: TRBV9
size: few
CDR3: CASSSGGVEEKLFF
DNA: TGTGCCAGCAGCTCCGGGGGGGTGGAAGAAAAACTGTTTTTT

J: TRBJ2-3
D: .
V: TRBV12-3/TRBV12-4
size: once
CDR3: CASSLRADPDTQYF
DNA: TGTGCCAGCAGTTTAAGGGCGGACCCCGATACGCAGTATTTT

J: TRBJ1-1
D: .
V: TRBV7-8
size: few
CDR3: CASDPGSGYTEAFF
DNA: TGTGCCAGCGACCCGGGTTCGGGGTACACTGAAGCTTTCTTT

J: TRBJ1-2
D: TRBD1
V: TRBV18
size: .
CDR3: CASSPVGQGATNYGYTF
DNA: TGTGCCAGCTCACCAGTGGGACAGGGGGCGACTAACTATGGCTACACCTTC

J: TRBJ2-3
D: TRBD2
V: TRBV6-4
size: .
CDR3: CASSPGLAPTDTQYF
DNA: TGTGCCAGCAGCCCTGGACTAGCCCCCACAGATACGCAGTATTTT

J: TRBJ2-4
D: .
V: TRBV20-1
size: few
CDR3: CSASPPDDIQYF
DNA: TGCAGTGCTAGTCCCCCGGACGACATTCAGTACTTC

J: TRBJ2-5
D: TRBD1
V: TRBV20-1
size: few
CDR3: CSARSDRGWVHGETQYF
DNA: TGCAGTGCTAGATCGGACAGGGGTTGGGTCCACGGAGAGACCCAGTACTTC

J: TRBJ2-5
D: TRBD2
V: TRBV7-2
size: .
CDR3: CASSLDGRAKETQYF
DNA: TGTGCCAGCAGCTTAGACGGGAGGGCCAAAGAGACCCAGTACTTC

J: TRBJ2-7
D: .
V: TRBV7-9
size: .
CDR3: CASSLSWSGRYYEQYF
DNA: TGTGCTAGCAGCTTATCCTGGAGCGGTCGATACTACGAGCAGTACTTC

J: TRBJ1-2
D: .
V: TRBV7-9
size: .
CDR3: CASSLNRAGYGYTF
DNA: TGTGCCAGCAGCTTAAACAGGGCTGGCTATGGCTACACCTTC

J: TRBJ1-2
D: TRBD1
V: TRBV27
size: .
CDR3: CASRVPGQGTNYGYTF
DNA: TGTGCCAGCAGAGTCCCGGGACAGGGGACTAACTATGGCTACACCTTC

J: TRBJ2-1
D: TRBD2
V: TRBV7-3
size: .
CDR3: CASSLLAGAHEQFF
DNA: TGTGCCAGCAGCTTATTAGCGGGGGCACATGAGCAGTTCTTC

J: TRBJ2-1
D: TRBD1
V: TRBV28
size: many
CDR3: CATIQGTSSYNEQFF
DNA: TGTGCCACCATACAGGGGACCAGCTCCTACAATGAGCAGTTCTTC

J: TRBJ2-7
D: .
V: TRBV9
size: few
CDR3: CASSVDGDAYEQYF
DNA: TGTGCCAGCAGCGTAGACGGGGACGCCTACGAGCAGTACTTC

J: TRBJ2-5
D: TRBD2
V: TRBV11-2
size: .
CDR3: CASSFRGVQETQYF
DNA: TGTGCCAGCAGTTTTCGGGGGGTACAAGAGACCCAGTACTTC

J: TRBJ1-2
D: TRBD1
V: TRBV28
size: few
CDR3: CASIGTVYGYTF
DNA: TGTGCCAGCATAGGGACAGTATATGGCTACACCTTC

J: TRBJ1-3
D: .
V: TRBV7-9
size: few
CDR3: CASSRSSSGNTIYF
DNA: TGTGCCAGCAGCCGGTCTTCCTCTGGAAACACCATATATTTT

J: TRBJ2-5
D: TRBD2
V: TRBV12-3/TRBV12-4
size: .
CDR3: CARGPGGEETQYF
DNA: TGTGCCAGGGGGCCGGGAGGAGAGGAGACCCAGTACTTC

J: TRBJ2-5
D: .
V: TRBV20-1
size: .
CDR3: CSAILNKETQYF
DNA: TGCAGTGCTATCCTGAACAAAGAGACCCAGTACTTC